The entry below gives a single TCR beta chain sequence along with its context. Original processing methods: Reference gene primer amplification in the assay estimated nucleated cell counts. Produced via immunoSEQ multiplex PCR; TCRdb's table is partial and in-frame only. That table furnishes V, J and clone size, whereas the DNA furnished D and trimming. The sample holds 250,000 or so clones, about 87% seen once. This sample is part of a study of blood T cell repertoires in COVID-19. About the study: The United States, Italy and Spain were the sources of the acute and convalescent COVID-19 samples. Sources were T cells, B-cell-depleted T cells, or PBMCs; the material itself was cDNA or gDNA.

The CDR3 has 13 residues. The germline V and J ends were trimmed by 7 bases and 5 bases, with 13 bases remaining between them. From germline, CDR1 is SNHLY and CDR2 FYNNEI. The origin of this receptor is a woman aged 40 to 50 who had recovered from COVID-19. V and J are TRBV2 and TRBJ2-3; possible D gene TRBD2, 6 bases. Material for sequencing was peripheral blood. The CDR3 DNA reads as TGTGCCAGCACCGGGAGATCGCGAGATACGCAGTATTTT. Its protein is CASTGRSRDTQYF.